This entry lists 24 T cell receptor beta chains sequenced from one sample in a study of vaccination effects on CD4 cells after COVID-19. Some clones are missing from TCRdb's copy, which holds only in-frame ones; the method was immunoSEQ multiplex PCR. The table shows 20,000 to 25,000 clones, with over 65% occurring only once. These receptors are not linked to any known antigen. Within the ViraFEST assay, antigen-specific CD4+ T cells underwent expansion with viral peptide pools prior to sequencing. Culturing for around eleven days preceded CD4+ T cell isolation. All vaccine recipients tested negative for nucleocapsid antibodies and had never contracted SARS-CoV-2 infection. The input for sequencing was CD4+ T cells from PBMCs cultured with HCoV-NL63 spike peptides, taken before COVID-19 vaccination. These receptors all stem from a human donor who received a COVID-19 vaccine.

The chain is built from TRBV19 and TRBJ2-1; D uncertain. CDR1 is LNHDA, CDR2 SQIVND, per germline (reference sequence). The CDR3 totals 13 residues. V was cut by 3 bases and J by 7 bases, with 10 bases left in between. The CDR3 nucleotides are TGTGCCAGTAGTATTCCCGAAGAGAATGAGCAGTTCTTC. Translation gives CASSIPEENEQFF.

The chain combines TRBV29-1 with TRBJ2-3; D may be TRBD2 (5 bases). Trimming took 4 bases from V and 2 from J, leaving 10 bases between them. CDR3 length: 13 residues. The germline V gene encodes CDR1 SQVTM and CDR2 ANQGSEA. The CDR3 nucleotides are TGCAGCGTTGTCCCCGGGGACACAGATACGCAGTATTTT. It encodes CSVVPGDTDTQYF.

The rearrangement links TRBV6-6 to TRBJ1-2; 9 bases fit TRBD1. The CDR3 runs to 12 residues. Trimming took 6 bases from V and 8 from J; bases not matched to a gene: 4. From germline, CDR1 is MNHNY and CDR2 SVGAGI (reference sequence). Written as DNA, the CDR3 is TGTGCCAGCAGAAAGGACAGGGGAGGCTACACCTTC. As protein: CASRKDRGGYTF.

The rearrangement uses TRBV5-1 and TRBJ2-1; perhaps TRBD2 as D (5 bases). The germline CDR1 and CDR2 sequences are SGHRS and YFSETQ. There are 13 residues in the CDR3. V lost 0 bases, J lost 9 bases, and 10 bases lay in between. The CDR3 is CASSLVLDGEQFF. Here the CDR3 DNA reads TGCGCCAGCAGCTTGGTACTAGACGGTGAGCAGTTCTTC.

This chain links TRBV3-1 (or the pseudogene TRBV3-2) with TRBJ2-3; 11 nucleotides match TRBD2. With 4 bases clipped from V and 5 bases from J, the junction kept 8 bases outside the gene matches. CDR3 length: 16 amino acids. Germline V gene sequence: CDR1 LGHDT, CDR2 YNNKEL (reference sequence). CDR3 sequence reads: CASSRETSGTGDTQYF. The CDR3 DNA sequence: TGTGCCAGCAGCCGGGAGACTAGCGGGACGGGAGATACGCAGTATTTT.

This chain connects TRBV15 to TRBJ2-7; tentatively, D is TRBD1 (5 bases). The germline V gene has CDR1 LNHNV and CDR2 YYDKDF (reference sequence). The V end lost 5 bases, the J end lost 0 bases, and 11 bases lay between the germline ends. The CDR3 consists of 14 residues. DNA of the CDR3: TGTGCCACCAGCGGGGCAGCGCTCTCCTACGAGCAGTACTTC. Residues: CATSGAALSYEQYF.

V usage is TRBV13 and J usage is TRBJ1-1, with TRBD1 matching 8 bases. CDR1 is PRHDT, CDR2 FYEKMQ, per germline (reference sequence). With V trimmed by 4 bases and J by 3 bases, 4 bases remained unmatched. The CDR3 runs to 14 residues. CDR3 sequence reads: CASSYNRGDTEAFF. The CDR3 coding sequence is TGTGCCAGCAGCTATAACAGGGGGGACACTGAAGCTTTCTTT.

This sequence joins TRBV5-1 and TRBJ1-1; 7 nucleotides agree with TRBD1. In germline, CDR1 is SGHRS, CDR2 YFSETQ. The V and J ends lost 5 bases and 8 bases, in that order; junction bases with no gene match: 9. The CDR3 length is 13 residues. CDR3 region: CASSSGQEREAFF. Here the CDR3 DNA reads TGCGCCAGCAGTTCTGGACAGGAGAGGGAAGCTTTCTTT.

The genes are TRBV6-1 and TRBJ2-7, with 9 nucleotides matching TRBD1. Germline V lookup: CDR1 MNHNS, CDR2 SASEGT. V shed 3 bases, J shed 1 base, and the junction held 4 bases outside the gene matches. CDR3 length equals 15 residues. As DNA, the CDR3 is TGTGCCAGCAGTGAGCCAGGGACAGGGTCCTACGAGCAGTACTTC. Its translation is CASSEPGTGSYEQYF.

The rearrangement links TRBV19 to TRBJ2-7; 8 nucleotides agree with TRBD1. Trimming cost V 9 bases and J 2 bases; bases outside gene matches: 9. The length of the CDR3 is 14 residues. Germline CDR1 reads LNHDA; CDR2 reads SQIVND (reference sequence). The chain's CDR3 is CASSGTGATYEQYF. DNA of the CDR3: TGTGCCAGCTCCGGGACAGGAGCTACCTACGAGCAGTACTTC.

CDR3 in amino acids: CASSSGTSYEQYF. The CDR3 bases are TGTGCCAGTAGTTCCGGGACTTCCTACGAGCAGTACTTC. This chain uses TRBV19 with TRBJ2-7; a weak D match, TRBD2 (6 bases). The germline V and J ends were trimmed by 5 bases and 1 base, with 9 bases remaining between them. This CDR3 comprises 13 residues. CDR1 and CDR2 (germline): LNHDA, SQIVND (reference sequence).

This chain links TRBV25-1 with TRBJ2-3; D uncertain. Looked up from germline, CDR1 is MGHDK and CDR2 is SYGVNS. The CDR3 totals 13 residues. Trimming pared 1 base from V and 6 bases from J, leaving 8 bases between. CDR3 sequence reads: CASSEFPLDTQYF. In DNA form, the CDR3 reads TGTGCCAGCAGTGAATTCCCTTTGGATACGCAGTATTTT.

The gene calls are TRBV30 and TRBJ1-5; D remains unclear. CDR3 length equals 14 residues. Germline lookup yields CDR1 GTSNPN and CDR2 SVGIG (reference sequence). V gave up 0 bases and J gave up 5 bases, with 11 bases separating them. The CDR3 loop is CAWSVNTEYQPQHF. The CDR3 DNA sequence: TGTGCCTGGAGTGTGAACACGGAGTATCAGCCCCAGCATTTT.

J is TRBJ2-5 and V is TRBV6-5; D perhaps matches TRBD1 (5 bases). The V gene lost 8 bases and the J gene lost 4 bases, with 17 bases spanning the gap. The length of the CDR3 is 14 residues. CDR1 MNHEY and CDR2 SVGAGI come from the germline V gene. The CDR3 sequence is CASGPQGTIETQYF. The CDR3 DNA reads as TGTGCCAGCGGGCCCCAGGGAACTATAGAGACCCAGTACTTC.

This clone has more than one count but fewer than ten. V is TRBV7-9 and J is TRBJ2-2; 9 bases align to TRBD1. Trimming at V came to 6 bases and at J to 7 bases, leaving 12 bases not matched to a gene. The germline CDR1 and CDR2 sequences are SEHNR and FQNEAQ (reference sequence). This CDR3 has 16 amino acids. CDR3 loop: CASSSRRTGDSGELFF. The CDR3 nucleotides are TGTGCCAGCAGTTCAAGACGGACAGGGGACAGCGGGGAGCTGTTTTTT. Full variable domain (remainder filled in from reference TRBV7-9 and TRBJ2-2): DTGVSQNPRHKITKRGQNVTFRCDPISEHNRLYWYRQTLGQGPEFLTYFQNEAQLEKSRLLSDRFSAERPKGSFSTLEIQRTEQGDSAMYLCASSSRRTGDSGELFFGEGSRLTVL.

The count of this clone is one. The chain couples TRBV5-6 to TRBJ1-2; D gene unclear. Germline V gene sequence: CDR1 SGHDT, CDR2 YYEEEE. V dropped 4 bases and J dropped 4 bases, with 11 bases sitting between them. CDR3 length: 13 residues. The chain's CDR3 is CASSEVGGYGYTF. Here the CDR3 DNA reads TGTGCCAGCAGCGAGGTAGGAGGCTATGGCTACACCTTC.

The V gene is TRBV6-1, the J gene TRBJ1-4, with 7 nucleotides matching TRBD1. CDR1 and CDR2 from the germline V gene are MNHNS and SASEGT. CDR3 size: 13 residues. With V trimmed by 0 bases and J by 8 bases, 0 bases remained unmatched. CDR3 bases: TGTGCCAGCAGTGAAGCGGACAGGGAAAAACTGTTTTTT. This sequence encodes CASSEADREKLFF.

The chain links TRBV18 to TRBJ1-5, with unresolved D. The CDR3 contains 14 residues. Germline assignment: CDR1 KGHSH and CDR2 LQKENI. V dropped 3 bases and J dropped 6 bases, with 12 bases sitting between them. The CDR3 DNA sequence: TGTGCCAGCTCACCTGGCGCTCAAGGTCAGCCCCAGCATTTT. It codes for CASSPGAQGQPQHF. Full variable domain (remainder filled in from reference TRBV18 and TRBJ1-5): NAGVMQNPRHLVRRRGQEARLRCSPMKGHSHVYWYRQLPEEGLKFMVYLQKENIIDESGMPKERFSAEFPKEGPSILRIQQVVRGDSAAYFCASSPGAQGQPQHFGDGTRLSIL.

The chain is built from TRBV5-1 and TRBJ2-5, with 8 positions matching TRBD2. The CDR3 runs 14 residues. CDR1 is SGHRS and CDR2 is YFSETQ in the germline V gene. The ends lost 3 bases at V and 5 bases at J; junction bases unmatched: 6. Here the CDR3 reads CASSSGGGKETQYF. The DNA of the CDR3 is TGCGCCAGCAGCTCCGGCGGGGGGAAGGAGACCCAGTACTTC.

The chain joins TRBV19 to TRBJ1-1; 8 nucleotides agree with TRBD1. The CDR3 runs 14 residues. V lost 3 bases and J lost 1; bases outside the gene matches: 1. From germline, CDR1 is LNHDA and CDR2 SQIVND (reference sequence). The CDR3 region is CASSIRGPNTEAFF. In nucleotides, the CDR3 is TGTGCCAGTAGTATCAGGGGGCCGAACACTGAAGCTTTCTTT.

This clone is a singleton in its sample. V and J are TRBV3-1 (or the pseudogene TRBV3-2) and TRBJ2-1, with TRBD2 matching over 7 bases. Germline V gene lookup returns CDR1 LGHDT and CDR2 YNNKEL (reference sequence). V shed 4 bases and J 5 bases; nucleotides not matched to a gene: 8. The CDR3 covers 15 residues. CDR3 nucleotides: TGTGCCAGCAGCCCCGACTCTAGCGGTCACAATGAGCAGTTCTTC. Translating gives CASSPDSSGHNEQFF.

This clone has only one observation. J is TRBJ2-5 and V is TRBV6-5; 8 bases line up with TRBD2. Germline CDR1 MNHEY, CDR2 SVGAGI. This CDR3 spans 15 amino acids. J gave up 4 bases and V 0 bases, and 4 bases lay outside the gene matches. The CDR3 loop reads CASSYSMLAGETQYF. The CDR3 DNA reads as TGTGCCAGCAGTTACTCGATGCTAGCGGGAGAGACCCAGTACTTC.

CDR3 coding DNA: TGCGCCAGCAGCCATGACGGGTTTTTTGGTCCGGCGGAGCTGTTTTTT. Its translation is CASSHDGFFGPAELFF. J is TRBJ2-2 and V is TRBV4-1; D uncertain. The CDR3 runs to 16 residues. CDR1 is MGHRA, CDR2 YSYEKL, per germline. Trimming left V 3 bases short and J 10 bases short, with 21 bases between.

The genes are TRBV14 and TRBJ2-7; possibly TRBD1 for D (6 bases). V was clipped by 4 bases and J by 5 bases, with 15 bases between them. The length of the CDR3 is 14 residues. Germline CDR1 is SGHDN and CDR2 is FVKESK. The CDR3 DNA reads as TGTGCCAGCAGCCGACAGGCAAGGGTAGACGAGCAGTACTTC. Translation gives CASSRQARVDEQYF.